The source of this T cell receptor beta chain is a study of patients and donors after allogeneic stem cell transplantation (dated by TCRdb to the early 2020s). V and J lose 4 bases and 0 bases, and a span of 9 bases separates them. Spanning cysteine to phenylalanine, the CDR3 consists of 14 amino acids. This entry keeps only the CDR3 DNA: 42 bases, framed from base 1. Library construction relied on RT-PCR. These reads were obtained on a NextSeq 550. TCRdb reworked the public reads: Q25 trimming with fastp, MiXCR clone assembly, productive beta chains retained. Here each entry gathers all rows of one CDR3 protein and keeps the most common genes and DNA. A total of tens of thousands of distinct CDR3 sequences appear in this sample, 48% of them only once. More than 55% of the sample rests with the top ten. This clonotype was seen a handful of times. No antigen is known for it. Per-nucleotide qualities are absent, and no much larger clonotype sits a single base away.

The specimen sequenced was blood, either unsorted or a sorted T cell fraction (not recorded which). This receptor was identified in a human donor who was either an allogeneic HSCT recipient or a stem cell or donor lymphocyte infusion donor (not recorded which). It is not recorded whose cells these are; they may come from a transplant donor. The rearranged segments are TRBV12-3 or TRBV12-4 and TRBJ1-2; too little of a D gene remains to name it. The DNA is as follows: TGTGCCAGCAGTTCGGGCGATCCTAACTATGGCTACACCTTC. Protein translation: CASSSGDPNYGYTF.